In this sample, the clone carrying this T cell receptor beta chain turned up a few times. The target antigen is unknown. The sample is drawn from a study of blood T cells in healthy people across ages. Study conclusions and caveats: Long-lived donors had more naive CD4+ cells and higher diversity than aged donors.

Primed by a sample-barcoded 5' primer and a J-beta primer mix, a second PCR proceeded for roughly 7 to 12 cycles. TCRdb re-derived calls from the 5' RACE reads in MiXCR, one entry per CDR3 protein. The table lists roughly 550,000 distinct CDR3 sequences, 24% of them singletons. Germline V gives CDR1 SQVTM, CDR2 ANQGSEA. The CDR3 loop spans 16 amino acids. Trimming took 0 bases from V and 0 from J, leaving 12 bases between them. Another study also made use of these data, one on T cells of mothers and their children.

This clonotype was sampled from a boy under 18 in good health. Sequencing was done on a sample of blood. The V gene is TRBV29-1, the J gene TRBJ2-1, with D possibly TRBD2 on 6 matching bases. CDR3 loop: CSVEEGGLSSYNEQFF. Written as DNA, the CDR3 is TGCAGCGTTGAAGAGGGTGGACTAAGCTCCTACAATGAGCAGTTCTTC.